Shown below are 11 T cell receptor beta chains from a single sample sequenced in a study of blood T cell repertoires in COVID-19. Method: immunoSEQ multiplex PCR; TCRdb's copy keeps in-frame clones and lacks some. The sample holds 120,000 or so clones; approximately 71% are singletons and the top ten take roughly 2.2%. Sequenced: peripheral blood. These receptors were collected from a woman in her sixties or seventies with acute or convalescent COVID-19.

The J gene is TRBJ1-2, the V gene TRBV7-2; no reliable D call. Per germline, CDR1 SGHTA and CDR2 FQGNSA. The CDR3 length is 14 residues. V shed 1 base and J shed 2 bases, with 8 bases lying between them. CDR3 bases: TGTGCCAGCAGCTTAGGTCCCAGAAACTATGGCTACACCTTC. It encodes CASSLGPRNYGYTF. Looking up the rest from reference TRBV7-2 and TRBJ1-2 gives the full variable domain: GAGVSQSPSNKVTEKGKDVELRCDPISGHTALYWYRQSLGQGLEFLIYFQGNSAPDKSGLPSDRFSAERTGGSVSTLTIQRTQQEDSAVYLCASSLGPRNYGYTFGSGTRLTVV.

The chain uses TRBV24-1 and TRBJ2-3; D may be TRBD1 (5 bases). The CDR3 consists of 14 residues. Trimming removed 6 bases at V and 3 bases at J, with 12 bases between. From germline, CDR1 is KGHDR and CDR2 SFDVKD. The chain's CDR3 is CATSRGRVTDTQYF. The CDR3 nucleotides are TGTGCCACCAGTCGAGGCAGGGTAACAGATACGCAGTATTTT.

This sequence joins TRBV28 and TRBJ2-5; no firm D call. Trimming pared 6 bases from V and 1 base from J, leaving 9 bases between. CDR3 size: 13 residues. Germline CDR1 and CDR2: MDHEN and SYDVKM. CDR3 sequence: CASSTWPQETQYF. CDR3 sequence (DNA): TGTGCCAGCAGCACATGGCCCCAAGAGACCCAGTACTTC.

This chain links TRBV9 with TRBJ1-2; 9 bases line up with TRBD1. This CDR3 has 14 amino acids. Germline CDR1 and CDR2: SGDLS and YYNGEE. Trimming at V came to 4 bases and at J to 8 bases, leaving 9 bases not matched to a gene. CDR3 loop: CASSSTGTGLGYTF. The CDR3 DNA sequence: TGTGCCAGCAGCTCGACCGGGACAGGGTTAGGCTACACCTTC.

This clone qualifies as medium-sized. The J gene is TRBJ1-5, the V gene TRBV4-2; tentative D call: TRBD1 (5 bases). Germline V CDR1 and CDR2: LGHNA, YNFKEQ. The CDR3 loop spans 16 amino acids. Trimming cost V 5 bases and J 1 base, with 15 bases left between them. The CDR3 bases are TGTGCCAGCAGCGAAACCGGGACTTCCAGCAATCAGCCCCAGCATTTT. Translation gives CASSETGTSSNQPQHF.

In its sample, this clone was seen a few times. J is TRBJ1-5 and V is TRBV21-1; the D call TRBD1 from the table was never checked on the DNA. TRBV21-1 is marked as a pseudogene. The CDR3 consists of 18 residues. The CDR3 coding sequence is TGTGCCAGCAGCGCCCCCCAACCCCCAGGGTGGAGCAATCAGCCCCAGCATTTT. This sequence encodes CASSAPQPPGWSNQPQHF.

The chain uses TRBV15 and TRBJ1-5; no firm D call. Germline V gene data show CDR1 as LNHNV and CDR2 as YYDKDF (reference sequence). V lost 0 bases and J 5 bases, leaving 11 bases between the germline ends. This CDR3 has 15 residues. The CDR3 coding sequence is TGTGCCACCAGCAGAGATATGGCGGCTGATCAGCCCCAGCATTTT. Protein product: CATSRDMAADQPQHF.

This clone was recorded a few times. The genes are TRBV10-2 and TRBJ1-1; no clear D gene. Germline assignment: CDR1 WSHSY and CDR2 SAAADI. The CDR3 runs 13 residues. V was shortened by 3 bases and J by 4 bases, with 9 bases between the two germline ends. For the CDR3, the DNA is TGCGCCAGCAGTGATGGCGGATTCACTGAAGCTTTCTTT. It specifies CASSDGGFTEAFF.

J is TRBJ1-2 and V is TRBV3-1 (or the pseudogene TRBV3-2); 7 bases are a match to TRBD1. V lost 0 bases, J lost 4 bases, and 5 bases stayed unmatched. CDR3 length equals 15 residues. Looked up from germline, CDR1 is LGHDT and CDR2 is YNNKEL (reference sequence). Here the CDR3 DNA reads TGTGCCAGCAGCCAAGAATCGACAGGGAGCTATGGCTACACCTTC. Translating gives CASSQESTGSYGYTF.

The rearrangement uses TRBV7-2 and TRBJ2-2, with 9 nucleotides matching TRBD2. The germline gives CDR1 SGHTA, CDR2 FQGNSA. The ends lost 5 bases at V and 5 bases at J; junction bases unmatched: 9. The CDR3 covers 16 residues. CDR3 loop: CASSGGASGITGELFF. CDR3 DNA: TGTGCCAGCAGCGGGGGGGCTAGCGGGATAACCGGGGAGCTGTTTTTT.

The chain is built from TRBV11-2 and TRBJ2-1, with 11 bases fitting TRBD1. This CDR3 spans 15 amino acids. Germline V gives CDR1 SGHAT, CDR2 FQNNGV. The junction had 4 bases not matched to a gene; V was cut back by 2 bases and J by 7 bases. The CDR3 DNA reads TGTGCCAGCAGCTTAATGGGACAGGGGGATAATGAGCAGTTCTTC. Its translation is CASSLMGQGDNEQFF.